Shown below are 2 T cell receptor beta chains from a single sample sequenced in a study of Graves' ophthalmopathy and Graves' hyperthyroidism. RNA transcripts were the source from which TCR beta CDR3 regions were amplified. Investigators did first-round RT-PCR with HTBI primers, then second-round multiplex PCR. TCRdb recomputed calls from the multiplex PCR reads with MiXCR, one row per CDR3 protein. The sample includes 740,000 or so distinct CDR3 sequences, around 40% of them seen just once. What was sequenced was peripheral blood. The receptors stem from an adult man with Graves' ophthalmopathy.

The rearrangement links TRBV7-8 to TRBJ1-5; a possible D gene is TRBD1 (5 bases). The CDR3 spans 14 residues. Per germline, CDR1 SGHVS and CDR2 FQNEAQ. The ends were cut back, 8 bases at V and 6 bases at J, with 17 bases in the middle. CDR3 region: CASGASTLGQPQHF. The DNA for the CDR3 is TGTGCCAGCGGGGCTTCCACGCTAGGTCAGCCCCAGCATTTT.

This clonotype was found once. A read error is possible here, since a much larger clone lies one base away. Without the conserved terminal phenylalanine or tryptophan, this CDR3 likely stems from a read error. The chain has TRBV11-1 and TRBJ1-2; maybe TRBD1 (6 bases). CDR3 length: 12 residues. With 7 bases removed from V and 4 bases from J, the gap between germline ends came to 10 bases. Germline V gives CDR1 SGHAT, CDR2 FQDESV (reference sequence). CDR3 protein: CASTEDSYGYTS. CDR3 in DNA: TGTGCCAGCACAGAGGACAGCTATGGCTACACCTCC.